The 23 T cell receptor beta chains reported below all come from one sample, sequenced in a study of T cells after yellow fever vaccination. TCRdb analysed the 5' RACE reads with MiXCR anew, one entry per CDR3 protein. The table includes fewer than 350,000 distinct CDR3 sequences, around 3.6% detected once. The sample was PBMCs, taken on the day of the yellow fever booster vaccination. These receptors originate from a man between 18 and 35 years old who received the YFV17D yellow fever vaccine.

The rearrangement joins TRBV7-3 to TRBJ2-3; a weak D match, TRBD1 (6 bases). Trimming left V 5 bases short and J 5 bases short, with 14 bases between. The CDR3 consists of 14 residues. Per germline, CDR1 SGHTA and CDR2 FQGTGA. This CDR3 reads CASSPSRTEDTQYF. The DNA of the CDR3 is TGTGCCAGCAGCCCTTCGAGGACAGAAGATACGCAGTATTTT.

V and J are TRBV5-4 and TRBJ1-1, with D uncertain. This CDR3 region has 14 residues. Trimming removed 4 bases at V and 1 base at J, with 11 bases between. The germline V gene encodes CDR1 SGHNT and CDR2 YYREEE (reference sequence). The CDR3 DNA reads as TGTGCCAGCAGCCATGTCCATGAGAACACTGAAGCTTTCTTT. This gives the protein CASSHVHENTEAFF.

This clonotype was counted many times. The J gene is TRBJ2-3, the V gene TRBV4-2, with 9 bases aligning to TRBD2. Looked up from germline, CDR1 is LGHNA and CDR2 is YNFKEQ. The CDR3 consists of 15 residues. V shed 0 bases and J 4 bases; nucleotides not matched to a gene: 2. The CDR3 DNA reads as TGTGCCAGCAGCCAAGAGCGGGGGGGCCCAGATACGCAGTATTTT. Its translation is CASSQERGGPDTQYF.

This clonotype was found many times. The V call is TRBV3-1, the J call TRBJ2-3, with 9 bases identical to TRBD1. Unmatched junction bases numbered 7, after V lost 1 base and J lost 5 bases. Germline CDR1 and CDR2: LGHDT and YNNKEL (reference sequence). The CDR3 runs to 16 residues. The CDR3 bases are TGTGCCAGCAGCCAAGGGACAGGGGAGGTTCAAGATACGCAGTATTTT. It translates to CASSQGTGEVQDTQYF.

A single count supports this clonotype. The CDR3, as DNA: TGTGCCATCAGTGATATACGGGGGAGCACAGATACGCAGTATTTT. Its protein product is CAISDIRGSTDTQYF. The chain links TRBV10-3 to TRBJ2-3, with D possibly TRBD2 on 6 matching bases. CDR1 is ENHRY, CDR2 SYGVKD, per germline. This CDR3 region has 15 residues. V was trimmed by 3 bases and J by 0 bases, leaving 10 bases between them.

A few counts support this clonotype. The chain carries TRBV14 and TRBJ2-1; maybe TRBD2 (5 bases). Germline lookup yields CDR1 SGHDN and CDR2 FVKESK. The CDR3 is 14 amino acids. V lost 2 bases and J 2 bases, leaving 7 bases between the germline ends. CDR3 protein: CASSQSSPYNEQFF. Written as DNA, the CDR3 is TGTGCCAGCAGCCAATCTAGCCCCTACAATGAGCAGTTCTTC.

The chain joins TRBV18 to TRBJ1-5, with unresolved D. The ends were cut back, 2 bases at V and 1 base at J, with 9 bases in the middle. Germline V CDR1 and CDR2: KGHSH, LQKENI. The CDR3 consists of 15 residues. CDR3 region: CASSPFPNSNQPQHF. The CDR3 DNA reads as TGTGCCAGCTCACCATTCCCAAACAGCAATCAGCCCCAGCATTTT.

The table lists this clonotype with a few counts. The V call is TRBV6-6, the J call TRBJ2-5; possibly TRBD1 for D (6 bases). The CDR3 consists of 13 residues. The germline CDR1 and CDR2 sequences are MNHNY and SVGAGI (reference sequence). V was clipped by 4 bases and J by 2 bases, with 8 bases between them. CDR3 in amino acids: CASSSGTQETQYF. The CDR3 nucleotides read TGTGCCAGCAGTTCCGGGACACAAGAGACCCAGTACTTC.

Many counts were recorded for this clonotype. The chain uses TRBV4-3 and TRBJ2-1, with 10 bases identical to TRBD1. CDR1 is LGHNA, CDR2 YSLEER, per germline. Trimming at V came to 0 bases and at J to 8 bases, leaving 4 bases not matched to a gene. The CDR3 extends over 15 amino acids. CDR3: CASSQEGQGWDEQFF. The CDR3 nucleotides read TGCGCCAGCAGCCAAGAGGGACAGGGGTGGGATGAGCAGTTCTTC.

The rearrangement joins TRBV15 to TRBJ1-4, with D hard to call. The CDR3 contains 15 residues. Germline CDR1 LNHNV, CDR2 YYDKDF (reference sequence). Trimming removed 3 bases at V and 7 bases at J, with 15 bases between. The CDR3 DNA is TGTGCCACCAGCAGGTTAACAGCGGGGAGTGAAAAACTGTTTTTT. Protein: CATSRLTAGSEKLFF.

In its sample, this clonotype was seen a few times. This chain uses TRBV2 with TRBJ2-3; no reliable D call. The CDR3 consists of 16 residues. Trimming removed 4 bases at V and 0 bases at J, with 14 bases between. Germline V gene lookup returns CDR1 SNHLY and CDR2 FYNNEI. CDR3 nucleotide sequence: TGTGCCAGCAGTGCGGCGTCGACGGCTAGCACAGATACGCAGTATTTT. Protein sequence: CASSAASTASTDTQYF.

There are many counts of this clonotype. The chain combines TRBV7-9 with TRBJ2-3; 8 bases fit TRBD1. V trimming: 5 bases; J trimming: 4 bases; junction bases outside the gene matches: 2. CDR1 and CDR2 from the germline V gene are SEHNR and FQNEAQ (reference sequence). The CDR3 sequence is 13 residues long. CDR3 residues: CASSQGAADTQYF. As DNA, the CDR3 is TGTGCCAGCAGCCAGGGGGCGGCAGATACGCAGTATTTT.

The chain uses TRBV20-1 and TRBJ1-2; D is uncertain. This CDR3 region has 12 residues. Germline-derived CDR1 and CDR2 are DFQATT and SNEGSKA (reference sequence). The ends were cut back, 6 bases at V and 6 bases at J, with 14 bases in the middle. CDR3 region: CSASRSRDGYTF. DNA for the CDR3: TGCAGTGCATCCAGGTCGCGGGATGGCTACACCTTC.

V usage is TRBV27 and J usage is TRBJ2-5; 7 positions match TRBD2. With V trimmed by 4 bases and J by 5 bases, 7 bases remained unmatched. The CDR3 is made up of 14 amino acids. In germline, CDR1 is MNHEY, CDR2 SMNVEV (reference sequence). The CDR3 sequence: CASSSVLRGETQYF. The CDR3 DNA follows: TGTGCCAGCAGTTCCGTATTGCGGGGGGAGACCCAGTACTTC.

This clonotype was detected ten times or more. The rearrangement uses TRBV5-1 and TRBJ2-1; D unresolved. Germline V CDR1 and CDR2: SGHRS, YFSETQ. Trimming pared 1 base from V and 6 bases from J, leaving 5 bases between. The CDR3 runs 12 residues. The CDR3 bases are TGCGCCAGCAGCTTGACTCTCAATGAGCAGTTCTTC. Residues: CASSLTLNEQFF.

The chain joins TRBV7-2 to TRBJ2-3, with D perhaps matching TRBD1 or TRBD2 (6 bases each). V lost 5 bases to trimming and J lost 5 bases, with 17 bases between them. Germline CDR1 reads SGHTA; CDR2 reads FQGNSA. This CDR3 spans 15 amino acids. The CDR3 sequence: CASSPSWGRGDTQYF. DNA of the CDR3: TGTGCCAGCAGCCCCTCATGGGGGCGGGGAGATACGCAGTATTTT.

Only a few counts were recorded for this clonotype. The chain has TRBV7-9 and TRBJ1-1; no clear D gene. Germline V lookup: CDR1 SEHNR, CDR2 FQNEAQ (reference sequence). This CDR3 is 14 amino acids long. The V end was cut by 4 bases, the J end by 1 base, with 10 bases between. DNA of the CDR3: TGTGCCAGCAGCTCTCGGACGGAGAACACTGAAGCTTTCTTT. Protein sequence: CASSSRTENTEAFF.

There are many counts of this clonotype. This chain joins TRBV9 and TRBJ1-2, with 7 bases aligning to TRBD1. The trim removed 3 bases at V and 2 bases at J, leaving 1 base unmatched. Per the germline V gene, CDR1 is SGDLS and CDR2 is YYNGEE. The CDR3 runs to 13 residues. CDR3 in DNA: TGTGCCAGCAGCGGCAGGGGGAACTATGGCTACACCTTC. This sequence encodes CASSGRGNYGYTF.

This clonotype was detected many times. The gene calls are TRBV14 and TRBJ1-1; D uncertain. V was cut by 0 bases and J by 0 bases, with 11 bases left in between. There are 16 residues in the CDR3. Germline CDR1 and CDR2: SGHDN and FVKESK. CDR3 nucleotides: TGTGCCAGCAGCCAAGACCCAGATCCAATGAACACTGAAGCTTTCTTT. Translated: CASSQDPDPMNTEAFF.

There are a few counts of this clonotype. The chain recombines TRBV7-2 with TRBJ1-3, with D possibly TRBD1 on 6 matching bases. Trimming shortened V by 4 bases and J by 5 bases, and 12 bases separated the two germline ends. There are 14 residues in the CDR3. CDR1 is SGHTA, CDR2 FQGNSA, per germline. The CDR3 sequence is CASSSKQGRNTIYF. CDR3 sequence (DNA): TGTGCCAGCAGCTCAAAGCAGGGGCGAAACACCATATATTTT.

The rearrangement joins TRBV14 to TRBJ1-1; D unclear. This CDR3 spans 13 amino acids. Trimming cost V 6 bases and J 3 bases, with 11 bases left between them. Germline CDR1 and CDR2: SGHDN and FVKESK. For the CDR3, the DNA is TGTGCCAGCAGGCGGCAAGCGGACACTGAAGCTTTCTTT. As protein: CASRRQADTEAFF.

This clonotype was seen ten or more times. The chain uses TRBV12-3 or TRBV12-4 and TRBJ2-5; 7 bases fit TRBD1. V lost 8 bases to trimming and J lost 6 bases; unmatched junction nucleotides: 15. This CDR3 is built from 15 residues. The CDR3 sequence: CASRPDRVLWKTQYF. The CDR3, as DNA: TGTGCCAGCCGACCCGACAGGGTTCTGTGGAAGACCCAGTACTTC.

This clonotype was counted ten times or more. The chain uses TRBV19 and TRBJ1-3, with 8 positions matching TRBD1. Looked up from germline, CDR1 is LNHDA and CDR2 is SQIVND (reference sequence). This CDR3 contains 17 residues. V shed 9 bases, J shed 3 bases, and the junction held 16 bases outside the gene matches. As DNA, the CDR3 is TGTGCCAGCCGGAGCGGGACAGGCGTGGACGGTGGAAACACCATATATTTT. Its protein is CASRSGTGVDGGNTIYF.